The source of this TCR beta chain is a study of cytomegalovirus exposure and HLA in healthy donors. Germline V gene data show CDR1 as MNHEY and CDR2 as SMNVEV (reference sequence). The CDR3 contains 14 residues. The V and J ends lost 8 bases and 4 bases respectively, with 15 bases between them. For this clone: The antigen is undetermined.

Both 60 Vbeta primers and 13 Jbeta primers went into the PCR. Measured with immunoSEQ multiplex PCR; TCRdb has only the in-frame clones, and not every one. Of 150,000 to 200,000 clones in the sample, 87% were seen once. General study results and limits: Specific recognition of CMV antigens was confirmed in vitro for a few chains (all CMV-associated). Both high specificity and high sensitivity reportedly marked the classifier's diagnosis of cytomegalovirus status.

The receptor's source is a boy aged 2 to 10 in good health and CMV-seronegative. The sequenced material came from PBMCs. V is TRBV27 and J is TRBJ1-3, with a possible D match to TRBD1 (6 bases). CDR3 DNA: TGTGCCAGCCGACCAGGGGTTACCGGAAACACCATATATTTT. It specifies CASRPGVTGNTIYF.